This entry is about one T cell receptor (beta chain). This CDR3 comprises 16 residues. The germline V gene encodes CDR1 SGDLS and CDR2 YYNGEE. Trimming removed 4 bases from V and 6 bases from J, with 20 bases in between. This specimen belongs to a study of blood T cell repertoires in COVID-19. The wider study: The United States, Italy and Spain supplied acute and convalescent COVID-19 samples. PBMCs, B-cell-depleted T cells, or T cells were the source of the cDNA or gDNA that made up the material.

Per the original methods: How many nucleated cells were present was estimated from reference gene primer amplification. The repertoire was sequenced with immunoSEQ multiplex PCR; TCRdb's copy has only in-frame clones and lacks some. V and J calls and clone size are given by that table; D and trimming were obtained from the DNA. This sample has a few hundred thousand clones, with approximately 81% found just once. The chain links TRBV9 to TRBJ2-1, with D possibly being TRBD2 (7 bases). The receptor's source is a woman between 18 and 29 years old with acute or convalescent COVID-19. Sequencing was done on a sample of peripheral blood. Here the CDR3 DNA reads TGTGCCAGCAGCTCTAGAGGGCGGGGAGGGGGCAATGAGCAGTTCTTC. Residues: CASSSRGRGGGNEQFF.